The clone carrying this T cell receptor (beta chain) was recorded a few times. This sample was included in a study of response to subunit inactivated influenza vaccine. TCRdb passed the RT-PCR reads through MiXCR, listing each CDR3 protein once. The sample carries about 240,000 distinct CDR3 sequences, 9% to 15% recorded once. V shed 4 bases and J 0 bases; nucleotides not matched to a gene: 4. The germline V gene encodes CDR1 SNHLY and CDR2 FYNNEI. CDR3 size: 16 residues. The sequence was obtained from a man aged 45-65 years who received an inactivated influenza vaccine. The chain carries TRBV2 and TRBJ2-7, with 12 bases fitting TRBD2. The sample was non-naive T cells sorted from PBMCs, taken about 14 days before vaccination. The CDR3 nucleotides read TGTGCCAGCAGTGCGCTAGCGGGGGGGAGCTCCTACGAGCAGTACTTC. Protein product: CASSALAGGSSYEQYF.